The clone carrying this T cell receptor beta chain appeared many times. The antigen is undetermined. This CDR3 spans 15 amino acids. J gave up 7 bases and V 4 bases, and 12 bases lay outside the gene matches. Germline CDR1 and CDR2: MNHNS and SASEGT. These data originate in a study of spatial heterogeneity in lung cancer. Every TCR cDNA molecule bore its own unique molecular identifier. MiXCR, run by TCRdb on the 5' RACE reads, gives a single entry per CDR3 protein. The sample holds roughly 15,000 distinct CDR3 sequences, 7% to 9% seen once. Findings of the study overall: Resection blood, more than follow-up blood, showed ubiquitous expanded tumor TCRs.

Sample time point: sample taken at primary tumor resection. Unsorted samples of tumor, nontumor lung or frozen PBMC had their whole RNA sequenced. 72 TRACERx patients with early, untreated non-small cell lung cancer donated samples. V gene TRBV6-1 combines with J gene TRBJ1-2; TRBD1 matches at 7 bases. The TCR was taken from a female donor with early-stage non-small cell lung cancer. This material consisted of PBMCs, taken at surgery. CDR3 loop: CASSAEQGTTVGYTF. DNA of the CDR3: TGTGCCAGCAGTGCGGAACAGGGGACCACTGTTGGCTACACCTTC.